This entry concerns a single T cell receptor (beta chain). This clonotype turned up a few times. Its antigen remains undetermined. Per-nucleotide qualities are absent, and no much larger clonotype sits a single base away. The data are from a study of blood T cells in healthy people across ages (dated by TCRdb to about 2015). Notes on the research overall: In model experiments, template switching captured roughly one uniquely barcoded TCR beta cDNA molecule for every two T cells. The study analyzed two additional independent replicas of 1 million unique cDNA reads from the same blood draw for two donors, one aged 18 to 30 and one aged 80 or older. To track age-related changes in TCR beta repertoire diversity, the study relied on deep sequencing normalized with unique cDNA molecular identifiers. Four age groups were formed from the donors: young (average about 15 years), middle-aged (less than 40), aged (roughly 58) and long-lived (more than 75). Broad study findings and their caveats: Compared with the aged group, the long-lived group had more naive CD4+ T cells, fewer expanded clones and increased TCR diversity, suggesting age selection. There was a strong correlation between observed TCR beta diversity and the percentage of naive T cells measured by flow cytometry. Because donor CMV infection status was unknown, age-related changes in expanded clonotypes were potentially confounded. As age increased, observed TCR beta diversity per million T cells dropped in a roughly linear way, and a significant reduction was already evident by age about 40. Total diversity estimates from one million sequenced T cells were considered lower bounds and underestimates. Because profiling used bulk unsorted PBMCs, naive and antigen-experienced compartments could not be compared conclusively.

CDR1 SGHRS and CDR2 YFSETQ are derived from the germline V gene. Trimming removed 0 bases from V and 0 bases from J, leaving 9 bases between the germline ends. Its CDR3 holds 15 amino acids, cysteine through phenylalanine. Kept here is only the CDR3 DNA, which spans 45 bases and is read in frame from base 1. Library preparation was by 5' RACE. Sequencing was performed on an Illumina HiSeq 2500. A second PCR of about 6 to 12 cycles was run with a J-beta primer mix and a sample-barcoded 5' primer. Each TCR beta cDNA molecule received a unique molecular identifier from a template-switch 5' adaptor carrying 12 random nucleotides. At least 3 million CDR3-containing paired-end reads were obtained from each sample. All of the RNA was converted into first-strand cDNA using the Mint cDNA synthesis kit, with a TRBC-specific oligonucleotide serving as the primer. All cDNA was treated with uracil-DNA glycosylase and then went through a first 18-cycle PCR with the universal primers M1SS and BC2_uni_R. The study's processing was this. For normalization, 1 million high-quality reads, each with a distinct molecular identifier, were randomly selected from each sample. Reads sharing molecular identifiers were discarded rather than binned into consensus sequences. CDR3 identification, clonotype clustering and error correction used MiTCR with a Q25 quality threshold and the strictest error-elimination algorithm. A nonparametric unseen species model with Euler transformation was used to estimate a lower bound on total TCR beta diversity. TCRdb reran the public reads through fastp at Q25 and MiXCR, keeping productive beta chains. Under each unique CDR3 protein, matching rows form one entry showing the most common genes and DNA. The V and J calls reflect TCRdb's pipeline rather than the authors' work. The sample table lists approximately 780,000 distinct CDR3 sequences, 25% to 30% of them with a count of one. The top ten clonotypes cover under 3% of the sample.

Donors were about 36 systemically healthy Caucasian individuals from Russia aged roughly 6 to 90 years. Around 9.7 milliliters of peripheral blood were collected from each donor into EDTA-treated Vacutainer tubes. PBMCs were isolated by Ficoll-Paque density-gradient centrifugation, with at least 6 million obtained per sample. Total RNA, at least 6 micrograms per sample, was extracted from PBMCs with Trizol reagent. The percentages of naive CD45RAhigh/CD27high T cells were determined by flow cytometry on a PBMC aliquot from every donor. These data also featured in a second study, about T cells of mothers and their children. Per that second paper: Nine systemically healthy Caucasian individuals, comprising three mothers and their six children, were included as donors. cDNA synthesis consumed the entire amount of extracted RNA, loaded at about 1.6 ug RNA in each 15 ul reaction. In the second PCR, sample barcodes and 2-4 random nucleotides were introduced via the M1S primer. Over 9.5 million TCR beta CDR3 reads came from each mother, compared with around 3 million reads from each child. Thymic selection similarly shapes TCR recombination output in related and unrelated pairs, with minor effect from inherited differences. Normalized repertoire overlap was always found to be slightly, but never significantly, higher in related mother-child pairs than in unrelated mother-child pairs. No persistent microchimeric T cell clones were found, with a detection sensitivity of 75 to 100 clones per million clonotypes. In the study, deep NGS was used to compare the TCR beta repertoires of mothers and children, and features distinguishing related mother-child pairs from unrelated individuals were sought. Mothers averaged about 40 +/- 4 years of age and children averaged about 12 +/- 4 years. After adapters were ligated using NEBNext reagents, the libraries underwent 100+100 nt paired-end sequencing on an Illumina HiSeq 2000. To prevent cross-contamination, the mother and child libraries were prepared a month apart and were sequenced in separate runs. Between roughly 500,000 and 2,300,000 distinct TCR beta clonotypes were identified per donor. Naive TCR beta clonotypes were estimated from low-frequency clonotypes matched to each donor's FACS-determined naive share, without sorting.

The source of this sequence is a boy younger than 18 in good health. What was sequenced was blood. The chain is assembled from TRBV5-1 and TRBJ1-1, with the D gene uncertain. DNA sequence: TGCGCCAGCAGCTTGGGTGGGGAAATGAACACTGAAGCTTTCTTT. It codes for CASSLGGEMNTEAFF. Supplemented by the reference TRBV5-1 and TRBJ1-1 proteins around the CDR3, the complete variable domain is KAGVTQTPRYLIKTRGQQVTLSCSPISGHRSVSWYQQTPGQGLQFLFEYFSETQRNKGNFPGRFSGRQFSNSRSEMNVSTLELGDSALYLCASSLGGEMNTEAFFGQGTRLTVV.